This TCR beta chain was observed in a study of blood T cell repertoires in COVID-19 (dated by TCRdb to 2018 to 2021). Background on the whole study: Collaborator samples came from the United States, Italy and Spain and covered acute and convalescent phases of COVID-19. The prospective study material was composed of cDNA or gDNA derived from T cells, B-cell-depleted T cells, or PBMCs. Deeply sampled blood TCRbeta repertoires from subjects exposed to, actively infected with, or recovered from COVID-19 were included in the dataset. The repertoires were made available in a free public database intended to serve as a resource for research on the immune response to SARS-CoV-2. The samples were drawn from two sources: the first 160 participants of the ongoing ImmuneRACE study, and 1,000 to 1,500 subjects contributed by 6 global collaborators. Sample metadata almost always included a de-identified subject ID, COVID-19 status, age in years and sex. Where available, HLA class I and class II types were obtained from metadata supplied by the sample provider rather than from assay-based typing.

General findings and caveats noted by the study authors: The amount of clinical and demographic metadata varied by source and participant and was provided uncurated.

For this clone: The antigen it binds to is not known. Per-base quality was not reported, and no clone a single base away is much larger than it.

At the junction V is shortened by 5 bases and J by 5 bases; bases outside the gene matches: 7. The germline V gene encodes CDR1 SGHVS and CDR2 FQNEAQ. The CDR3 runs 14 residues from the cysteine to the phenylalanine. Here the CDR3 DNA is all that survives: 42 bases in frame from base 1. Whole blood was collected in K2EDTA tubes by collaborating institutions according to the institutions' own protocols. For TCRbeta analysis, collaborators shipped samples in one of three forms: frozen whole blood, isolated PBMCs, or DNA extracted from either of those sample types. The immunoSEQ Assay, a bias-controlled multiplex PCR, was used to amplify TCRbeta CDR3 regions from genomic DNA. On the study's bioinformatics: Nucleated cell counts per sample were estimated from amplification of reference gene primers within the assay. To quantify the absolute abundance of each unique TCRbeta CDR3 rearrangement, sequence reads were collapsed and filtered. For each sample, productive Simpson clonality was calculated as the square root of Simpson's diversity index across productive rearrangements. TCRdb re-hosts the immuneACCESS table, in-frame sequences only. Its copies lack some clones; in the studies checked, an unresolved V gene accounts for under half of them, and the cause for the rest is not known. Clone size and V and J calls were adopted from that table, with D and trimming inferred from the DNA. The sample data list a few hundred thousand clones, and around 80% of these were observed just once. The ten biggest clones cover 20% of the sample.

The source is a young man with active or convalescent COVID-19. The chain is assembled from TRBV7-8 and TRBJ2-5; 8 middle bases align to TRBD1. Material: peripheral blood. The nucleotide sequence reads as follows: TGTGCCAGCAGCCTGGACAGGGCGCGGGAGACCCAGTACTTC. Translated, it gives CASSLDRARETQYF.